Presented here are 29 T cell receptor beta chains from one specimen sequenced in a study of cytomegalovirus exposure and HLA in healthy donors. PCR involved 60 Vbeta and 13 Jbeta primers. The repertoire was sequenced with immunoSEQ multiplex PCR; TCRdb's copy has only in-frame clones and lacks some. The profile shows 150,000 to 200,000 clones, 80% to 85% of them singletons. Sequenced: PBMCs. The receptors were gathered from a woman aged 30 to 39 in good health and CMV-seronegative.

The genes are TRBV5-6 and TRBJ2-5; 7 nucleotides match TRBD1. V trimming: 0 bases; J trimming: 1 base; junction bases outside the gene matches: 3. Germline V lookup: CDR1 SGHDT, CDR2 YYEEEE. The CDR3 is 15 amino acids. The DNA for the CDR3 is TGTGCCAGCAGCTTGGCCGGGACAGTCCAAGAGACCCAGTACTTC. It codes for CASSLAGTVQETQYF.

The V and J genes are TRBV19 and TRBJ1-1, with D possibly matching TRBD1 (5 bases). The CDR3 has 14 amino acids. In germline, CDR1 is LNHDA, CDR2 SQIVND (reference sequence). V was cut by 5 bases and J by 3 bases, with 13 bases left in between. The CDR3 DNA follows: TGTGCCAGTAGTGACAGCCCCAGGCACACTGAAGCTTTCTTT. It encodes CASSDSPRHTEAFF.

This chain links TRBV21-1 with TRBJ1-2; the table's D call, TRBD1, has no DNA check behind it. TRBV21-1 is an annotated pseudogene. This CDR3 region has 13 residues. The CDR3 loop reads CASGIPARGGYTF. CDR3 nucleotide sequence: TGTGCCAGCGGGATCCCGGCTAGGGGTGGCTACACCTTC.

The chain has TRBV15 and TRBJ2-1, with 9 bases identical to TRBD1. The CDR3 sequence is 17 residues long. The germline CDR1 and CDR2 sequences are LNHNV and YYDKDF (reference sequence). Trimming removed 1 base from V and 4 bases from J; junction bases left unmatched: 8. This chain's CDR3 is CATSRAPTGGPYNEQFF. CDR3 sequence (DNA): TGTGCCACCAGCAGAGCCCCAACAGGGGGCCCGTACAATGAGCAGTTCTTC. The variable domain in full, with the rest retrieved from reference TRBV15 and TRBJ2-1, is DAMVIQNPRYQVTQFGKPVTLSCSQTLNHNVMYWYQQKSSQAPKLLFHYYDKDFNNEADTPDNFQSRRPNTSFCFLDIRSPGLGDTAMYLCATSRAPTGGPYNEQFFGPGTRLTVL.

The chain combines TRBV7-8 with TRBJ1-2; D might be TRBD1 (5 bases). CDR1 and CDR2 (germline): SGHVS, FQNEAQ. The V end was cut by 2 bases, the J end by 2 bases, with 18 bases between. There are 17 residues in the CDR3. The CDR3 region has the DNA TGTGCCAGCAGCTTAATTCCCAGGGAAAGGGCCAACTATGGCTACACCTTC. It codes for CASSLIPRERANYGYTF.

The chain employs TRBV4-2 and TRBJ1-2; 8 bases align to TRBD1. J was trimmed by 2 bases and V by 4 bases; bases with no gene match: 6. Germline CDR1 is LGHNA and CDR2 is YNFKEQ. CDR3 length equals 15 residues. CDR3 region: CASSRQDRANYGYTF. The CDR3, as DNA: TGTGCCAGCAGCCGCCAGGACAGGGCAAACTATGGCTACACCTTC.

This chain joins TRBV19 and TRBJ2-7; 11 positions match TRBD1. CDR1 is LNHDA, CDR2 SQIVND, per germline (reference sequence). This CDR3 spans 15 amino acids. Germline trimming cut 6 bases from V and 0 bases from J; bases unmatched to any gene: 4. This CDR3 reads CASSAGTGGSYEQYF. CDR3 DNA sequence: TGTGCCAGTAGCGCCGGGACAGGGGGCTCCTACGAGCAGTACTTC.

This sequence joins TRBV9 and TRBJ1-6; perhaps TRBD1 as D (5 bases). Trimming stripped 2 bases from V and 7 bases from J, with 13 bases between. The germline gives CDR1 SGDLS, CDR2 YYNGEE. The CDR3 covers 15 residues. CDR3 nucleotide sequence: TGTGCCAGCAGCGTTAGAACAGGTCCGAATTCACCCCTCCACTTT. Protein product: CASSVRTGPNSPLHF.

V is TRBV5-1 and J is TRBJ2-1; 7 bases match TRBD1. The length of the CDR3 is 13 residues. Trimming cost V 6 bases and J 3 bases; bases outside gene matches: 3. CDR1 is SGHRS, CDR2 YFSETQ, per germline. The CDR3 DNA sequence: TGCGCCAGCAAGACAGGGCACTACAATGAGCAGTTCTTC. This codes for CASKTGHYNEQFF.

This clone has a handful of counts. The V call is TRBV19, the J call TRBJ1-2; TRBD1 matches 7 bases. The trim removed 6 bases at V and 7 bases at J, leaving 5 bases unmatched. This CDR3 is built from 12 residues. Germline V lookup: CDR1 LNHDA, CDR2 SQIVND (reference sequence). The CDR3 coding sequence is TGTGCCAGTAGAGGACAGGCGAGTGGCTACACCTTC. Protein: CASRGQASGYTF.

V gene TRBV11-2 combines with J gene TRBJ2-7; a possible D gene is TRBD1 (6 bases). V was trimmed by 4 bases and J by 3 bases, leaving 13 bases between them. The CDR3 loop spans 14 amino acids. CDR1 is SGHAT, CDR2 FQNNGV, per germline. The CDR3 region has the DNA TGTGCCAGCAGCTCGGGACAAGGGGGCTACGAGCAGTACTTC. It specifies CASSSGQGGYEQYF.

The sample holds one count of this clone. The chain links TRBV28 to TRBJ2-3; 8 bases are shared with TRBD2. V shed 4 bases and J 3 bases; nucleotides not matched to a gene: 15. Germline V gene data show CDR1 as MDHEN and CDR2 as SYDVKM. This CDR3 is 18 amino acids long. CDR3 DNA: TGTGCCAGCAGTTGGATAGCGGGAAGGGGGTTCAGTACAGATACGCAGTATTTT. As protein: CASSWIAGRGFSTDTQYF.

This clone was seen a few times. The chain has TRBV4-1 and TRBJ2-5; no definite D call. Trimming shortened V by 1 base and J by 5 bases, and 8 bases separated the two germline ends. Germline lookup yields CDR1 MGHRA and CDR2 YSYEKL. The CDR3 totals 13 residues. CDR3 coding DNA: TGCGCCAGCAGCCAAGTCTCCCTTGAGACCCAGTACTTC. Protein product: CASSQVSLETQYF.

This sequence joins TRBV7-8 and TRBJ2-1; perhaps TRBD2 as D (6 bases). This CDR3 is built from 16 residues. Trimming pared 2 bases from V and 0 bases from J, leaving 11 bases between. Germline CDR1 reads SGHVS; CDR2 reads FQNEAQ. CDR3 DNA sequence: TGTGCCAGCAGCTTACCGGCGGGGCTCTCCTACAATGAGCAGTTCTTC. Protein product: CASSLPAGLSYNEQFF.

The chain has TRBV6-6 and TRBJ2-3; TRBD1 matches 9 bases. CDR1 and CDR2 from the germline V gene are MNHNY and SVGAGI (reference sequence). This CDR3 region has 16 residues. Germline trimming cut 2 bases from V and 0 bases from J; bases unmatched to any gene: 3. This CDR3 reads CASSYGTGPSTDTQYF. DNA of the CDR3: TGTGCCAGCAGTTACGGGACAGGGCCTAGCACAGATACGCAGTATTTT.

This chain joins TRBV5-6 and TRBJ2-2, with D perhaps matching TRBD1 (5 bases). Between the trimmed V and J ends, which lost 4 bases and 0 bases, there was a span of 13 bases. The CDR3 has 16 amino acids. The germline gives CDR1 SGHDT, CDR2 YYEEEE. DNA for the CDR3: TGTGCCAGCAGCAGCTTGGACACAGCGAACACCGGGGAGCTGTTTTTT. The encoded protein is CASSSLDTANTGELFF. The variable domain in full, completed from reference TRBV5-6 and TRBJ2-2, reads DAGVTQSPTHLIKTRGQQVTLRCSPKSGHDTVSWYQQALGQGPQFIFQYYEEEERQRGNFPDRFSGHQFPNYSSELNVNALLLGDSALYLCASSSLDTANTGELFFGEGSRLTVL.

This chain links TRBV7-2 with TRBJ2-5, with TRBD2 as a possible D gene (6 bases). Germline V lookup: CDR1 SGHTA, CDR2 FQGNSA. Trimming cost V 4 bases and J 4 bases, with 16 bases left between them. This CDR3 spans 15 amino acids. The CDR3 nucleotides are TGTGCCAGCAGCTCGGGACTCCTGAGGCTAGAGACCCAGTACTTC. Its translation is CASSSGLLRLETQYF.

The rearrangement links TRBV15 to TRBJ2-3; TRBD2 matches at 7 bases. The CDR3 totals 16 residues. J gave up 4 bases and V 0 bases, and 7 bases lay outside the gene matches. CDR1 is LNHNV and CDR2 is YYDKDF in the germline V gene (reference sequence). The CDR3 region is CATSRDGGSRADTQYF. For the CDR3, the DNA is TGTGCCACCAGCAGAGATGGCGGGAGTAGGGCAGATACGCAGTATTTT. Looking up the rest from reference TRBV15 and TRBJ2-3 gives the full variable domain: DAMVIQNPRYQVTQFGKPVTLSCSQTLNHNVMYWYQQKSSQAPKLLFHYYDKDFNNEADTPDNFQSRRPNTSFCFLDIRSPGLGDTAMYLCATSRDGGSRADTQYFGPGTRLTVL.

The gene calls are TRBV10-3 and TRBJ1-1, with a tentative D call TRBD1 (5 bases). Looked up from germline, CDR1 is ENHRY and CDR2 is SYGVKD. V dropped 4 bases and J dropped 5 bases, with 14 bases sitting between them. The CDR3 covers 14 residues. The CDR3 sequence is CAISAGSQGTEAFF. The CDR3 DNA reads TGTGCCATCAGTGCAGGATCCCAGGGTACTGAAGCTTTCTTT.

CDR3 loop: CASSSGRADTQYF. As DNA, the CDR3 is TGTGCCAGTAGTAGCGGGAGGGCGGATACGCAGTATTTT. The chain uses TRBV19 and TRBJ2-3; 9 nucleotides align to TRBD2. CDR3 length equals 13 residues. The junction had 2 bases not matched to a gene; V was cut back by 4 bases and J by 6 bases. Germline loops: CDR1 LNHDA, CDR2 SQIVND (reference sequence).

This sequence joins TRBV7-9 and TRBJ1-2, with D perhaps matching TRBD1 (5 bases). This CDR3 comprises 16 residues. The ends were cut back, 1 base at V and 4 bases at J, with 16 bases in the middle. CDR1 SEHNR and CDR2 FQNEAQ come from the germline V gene (reference sequence). The CDR3 region is CASSLGQNPFIYGYTF. In DNA, the CDR3 is TGTGCCAGCAGCTTAGGACAGAATCCGTTCATCTATGGCTACACCTTC.

The CDR3 spells CASSLKQGPGEKLFF. In nucleotides, the CDR3 is TGTGCCAGCAGCTTAAAACAGGGTCCTGGTGAAAAACTGTTTTTT. The chain employs TRBV7-6 and TRBJ1-4; the D gene is possibly TRBD1 (6 bases). CDR1 and CDR2 from the germline V gene are SGHVS and FNYEAQ. The CDR3 contains 15 residues. Trimming shortened V by 2 bases and J by 7 bases, and 14 bases separated the two germline ends.

The rearrangement joins TRBV4-3 to TRBJ1-5; unclear D gene. The germline V gene encodes CDR1 LGHNA and CDR2 YSLEER. The CDR3 spans 20 residues. Trimming took off 0 bases at V and 0 bases at J, with 21 bases between the two ends. The CDR3 spells CASSQDKGTGGTYSNQPQHF. The CDR3 bases are TGCGCCAGCAGCCAAGATAAGGGCACGGGAGGCACCTATAGCAATCAGCCCCAGCATTTT.

With respect to this clone: The junction and the germline gene differ at one end; a read error may be behind it. V usage is TRBV7-9 and J usage is TRBJ1-1; no clear D. The CDR3 extends over 12 amino acids. Germline V gene sequence: CDR1 SEHNR, CDR2 FQNEAQ (reference sequence). This CDR3 reads CSSSLAPAEAFF. The CDR3, as DNA: TGTTCCAGCAGCTTAGCCCCAGCTGAAGCTTTCTTT.

V usage is TRBV5-1 and J usage is TRBJ2-5; tentative D call: TRBD2 (6 bases). The CDR3 runs 17 residues. In germline, CDR1 is SGHRS, CDR2 YFSETQ. V dropped 3 bases and J dropped 5 bases, with 23 bases sitting between them. The CDR3 DNA sequence: TGCGCCAGCAGCTCACCCCGGCGGGGTTCTAGTGCGGAGACCCAGTACTTC. It specifies CASSSPRRGSSAETQYF.

The V call is TRBV28, the J call TRBJ1-1; D remains unclear. Trimming removed 6 bases at V and 0 bases at J, with 11 bases between. The length of the CDR3 is 14 residues. Germline CDR1 is MDHEN and CDR2 is SYDVKM. CDR3 region: CASSLPSMNTEAFF. The CDR3 DNA reads TGTGCCAGCAGCCTACCAAGCATGAACACTGAAGCTTTCTTT.

J is TRBJ2-1 and V is TRBV9; 11 bases fit TRBD2. After removal of 4 bases from V and 2 bases from J, the junction contained 8 bases not matched to a gene. The CDR3 runs 17 residues. Germline values: CDR1 SGDLS, CDR2 YYNGEE. The CDR3 bases are TGTGCCAGCAGCCTCAGCTTAGCGGGGGGGGCCTACAATGAGCAGTTCTTC. Translation gives CASSLSLAGGAYNEQFF.

This clone was counted only a few times. The CDR3 DNA is TGCGCCAGCAGCCGGACAGCGGAAAAACTGTTTTTT. This translates into CASSRTAEKLFF. The chain joins TRBV5-1 to TRBJ1-4; TRBD1 might be the D (6 bases). The CDR3 contains 12 residues. V was cut by 4 bases and J by 8 bases, with 9 bases left in between. CDR1 and CDR2 (germline): SGHRS, YFSETQ.

The chain couples TRBV5-4 to TRBJ2-7; 12 bases align to TRBD2. V dropped 5 bases and J dropped 2; count of bases not matched to a gene: 2. The germline gives CDR1 SGHNT, CDR2 YYREEE (reference sequence). This CDR3 has 14 amino acids. Here the CDR3 DNA reads TGTGCCAGCAGTCGGACTAGCGGGGCCTACGAGCAGTACTTC. Encoded protein: CASSRTSGAYEQYF.